Listed below are T cell receptor beta chains from one sample, sequenced in a study of T-cell reconstitution after alpha-beta-depleted transplantation in children. TCRdb re-called the PCR reads with MiXCR, one entry per CDR3 protein. The table has around 300,000 distinct CDR3 sequences, approximately 20% seen once. The sample here was PBMCs, mostly from graft donor cells, taken 180 days after TCRalphabeta/CD19-depleted stem cell transplant. The receptor set was obtained from a male patient between 5 and 17 years old who had a stem cell transplant for acute lymphoblastic leukemia, so the T cells may come from the graft donor. The CDR3 runs from the conserved cysteine through the conserved F or W. Fields, in order: clone size, J gene, V gene, CDR3 protein. Clone size appears in some rows only: once, few, many, or a class for an expanded clone.

clone size: -
J gene: TRBJ2-3
V gene: TRBV24-1
CDR3 protein: CATSGSTDTQYF

clone size: -
J gene: TRBJ2-2
V gene: TRBV9
CDR3 protein: CASSVSWTALTGELFF

clone size: -
J gene: TRBJ2-2
V gene: TRBV10-3
CDR3 protein: CAISESSAMLFF

clone size: -
J gene: TRBJ1-1
V gene: TRBV7-6
CDR3 protein: CASSLQGALKLDTEAFF

clone size: few
J gene: TRBJ2-6
V gene: TRBV4-1
CDR3 protein: CASSQAFRGANVLTF

clone size: many
J gene: TRBJ2-5
V gene: TRBV20-1
CDR3 protein: CSASWGPGGETQYF

clone size: -
J gene: TRBJ2-7
V gene: TRBV12-3/TRBV12-4
CDR3 protein: CASSLGRGMQYF

clone size: few
J gene: TRBJ2-3
V gene: TRBV7-9
CDR3 protein: CASSLGTSGPDTQYF

clone size: -
J gene: TRBJ2-3
V gene: TRBV10-3
CDR3 protein: CATLKFRDSTDTQYF

clone size: -
J gene: TRBJ2-7
V gene: TRBV3-1
CDR3 protein: CASSQGAGTFYEQYF

clone size: few
J gene: TRBJ2-1
V gene: TRBV7-9
CDR3 protein: CASSWKAGGSYNEQFF

clone size: few
J gene: TRBJ2-5
V gene: TRBV5-1
CDR3 protein: CASSLEGAWARGLTETQYF

clone size: few
J gene: TRBJ2-7
V gene: TRBV25-1
CDR3 protein: CASSEWVGWHEQYF

clone size: -
J gene: -
V gene: TRBV9
CDR3 protein: CASSVEWGAHEQFF

clone size: -
J gene: TRBJ2-7
V gene: TRBV27
CDR3 protein: CASRRRGLAFSYEQYF

clone size: few
J gene: TRBJ2-7
V gene: TRBV29-1
CDR3 protein: CSVEGGTGVPNTPYEQYF

clone size: few
J gene: TRBJ1-4
V gene: TRBV12-3/TRBV12-4
CDR3 protein: CASSPDRGNEKLFF

clone size: -
J gene: TRBJ2-7
V gene: TRBV20-1
CDR3 protein: CSAPRREIGNYEQYF

clone size: few
J gene: TRBJ2-4
V gene: TRBV10-3
CDR3 protein: CAISESLPNLAKNIQYF

clone size: -
J gene: TRBJ2-3
V gene: TRBV7-2
CDR3 protein: CASSSGTALSTDTQYF

clone size: -
J gene: TRBJ2-1
V gene: TRBV6-5
CDR3 protein: CPSSYGYGTRIEEQFF

clone size: many
J gene: TRBJ1-5
V gene: TRBV20-1
CDR3 protein: CSAPQTGERRNQPQHF

clone size: few
J gene: TRBJ1-5
V gene: TRBV29-1
CDR3 protein: CSVVGGGNQPQHF

clone size: -
J gene: TRBJ1-1
V gene: TRBV9
CDR3 protein: CASSVGHENTEAFF

clone size: -
J gene: TRBJ2-7
V gene: TRBV12-3/TRBV12-4
CDR3 protein: CASSWGLYGGPTYEQYF

clone size: -
J gene: TRBJ2-2
V gene: TRBV21-1
CDR3 protein: CASSKGAGGDTGELFF

clone size: few
J gene: TRBJ2-2
V gene: TRBV15
CDR3 protein: CATSRGLPYTGELFF

clone size: -
J gene: TRBJ2-1
V gene: TRBV5-1
CDR3 protein: CASSLAQRYSYNEQFF

clone size: -
J gene: TRBJ2-3
V gene: TRBV7-9
CDR3 protein: CASSLAWDKGPTDTQYF

clone size: -
J gene: TRBJ1-1
V gene: TRBV9
CDR3 protein: CASSPGGRGPNTEAFF